This TCR beta chain was sequenced in a study of human T cells and chemical hapten exposure. Separate cDNA molecules received unique molecular identifiers, which the library attached to them. TCRdb re-analysed the RACE reads in MiXCR, keeping a single row per CDR3 protein. This repertoire shows 80,000 to 100,000 distinct CDR3 sequences, about 10% found once; its top ten account for about 5%. This CDR3 is built from 17 residues. Trimming shortened V by 0 bases and J by 3 bases, and 15 bases separated the two germline ends. Per the germline V gene, CDR1 is LGHNT and CDR2 is FRNRAP. This clonotype was observed at least ten times. As for time point: patch test 2, 6 weeks after DPC sensitization. Indicated treatment: therapeutic diphenylcyclopropenone sensitization with weekly scalp DPC.

The chain couples TRBV12-5 to TRBJ2-1; the D is unclear. Sample: whole blood, taken in connection with sensitization to the hapten diphenylcyclopropenone (DPC). This receptor was obtained from a woman aged 45-59 years with alopecia areata. Some clones in this sample may be carry-over from other donors' samples. CDR3: CASGLVRATGIYNEQFF. CDR3 bases: TGTGCTAGTGGTTTGGTACGAGCGACCGGAATCTACAATGAGCAGTTCTTC.